Listed below are T cell receptor beta chains from one sample, sequenced in a study of early T cells in non-severe SARS-CoV-2 infection. TCRdb independently ran MiXCR on the 5' RACE reads; one entry per CDR3 protein. The sample has 65,000 to 95,000 distinct CDR3 sequences; 5% are singletons. The sequencing used whole blood, collected at baseline. The source of these receptors is an adult who was a healthcare worker with PCR-confirmed SARS-CoV-2 infection or an uninfected control (not recorded which). Both conserved end residues are part of each CDR3. A D gene is named only where the DNA matches it firmly. Only some rows state a clone size, as once, few, many or a class for expanded clones.

J,D,V,size,CDR3,DNA
TRBJ1-1,.,TRBV20-1,.,CSVLWGSGTEAFF,TGCAGTGTCCTCTGGGGTAGCGGGACTGAAGCTTTCTTT
TRBJ2-2,.,TRBV10-1,many,CASSDPGLNTGELFF,TGCGCCAGCAGCGATCCGGGTTTGAACACCGGGGAGCTGTTTTTT
TRBJ2-1,.,TRBV7-9,many,CASSLDGLNNEQFF,TGTGCCAGCAGCTTAGACGGCCTGAACAATGAGCAGTTCTTC
TRBJ1-4,.,TRBV18,.,CASSPTENEKLFF,TGTGCCAGCTCACCGACAGAGAATGAAAAACTGTTTTTT
TRBJ1-5,TRBD1,TRBV19,many,CASSLRDRERQPQHF,TGTGCCAGTAGTCTCCGGGACAGGGAACGCCAGCCCCAGCATTTT
TRBJ2-2,.,TRBV4-1,few,CASSHSGREHEGNTGELFF,TGCGCCAGCAGCCACTCAGGCAGGGAACATGAGGGCAACACCGGGGAGCTGTTTTTT
TRBJ2-5,TRBD2,TRBV28,many,CASGTIAGRPRETQYF,TGTGCCAGCGGAACCATAGCGGGAAGGCCCCGCGAGACCCAGTACTTC
TRBJ1-1,.,TRBV20-1,many,CSAGPFGGYTEAFF,TGCAGTGCCGGCCCCTTCGGCGGGTACACTGAAGCTTTCTTT
TRBJ2-7,TRBD2,TRBV7-8,many,CANSVGRGDEQYF,TGTGCCAACTCCGTCGGACGGGGGGACGAGCAGTACTTC
TRBJ2-1,.,TRBV7-9,few,CASSAIGSSYNEQFF,TGTGCCAGCAGCGCGATCGGGAGCTCCTACAATGAGCAGTTCTTC
TRBJ2-7,.,TRBV20-1,many,CSARGGAGESYEQYF,TGCAGTGCTAGAGGAGGGGCAGGGGAGTCCTACGAGCAGTACTTC
TRBJ2-3,.,TRBV28,many,CASSPTSSGTDTQYF,TGTGCCAGCAGTCCCACTTCGAGTGGTACAGATACGCAGTATTTT
TRBJ2-3,TRBD2,TRBV30,many,CAWSPSGGLDTQYF,TGTGCCTGGAGTCCCTCGGGAGGGTTGGATACGCAGTATTTT
TRBJ1-2,TRBD1,TRBV5-4,many,CASSLRQGAYYGYTF,TGTGCCAGCAGCTTGCGGCAGGGGGCGTACTATGGCTACACCTTC
TRBJ2-6,.,TRBV4-2,many,CASSRSTISGANVLTF,TGTGCCAGCAGCCGCAGCACCATCTCTGGGGCCAACGTCCTGACTTTC
TRBJ2-1,TRBD2,TRBV10-2,many,CASSESLGLAGDSYNEQFF,TGCGCCAGCAGTGAGAGTTTGGGGCTAGCGGGGGACTCCTACAATGAGCAGTTCTTC
TRBJ2-3,TRBD2,TRBV10-2,many,CASSDYTSVPENTDTQYF,TGCGCCAGCAGTGACTATACTAGCGTTCCCGAGAACACAGATACGCAGTATTTT